The source of this T cell receptor (beta chain) is a study of blood T cell repertoires in COVID-19. Overall study context: The United States, Italy and Spain provided the acute and convalescent COVID-19 samples. Nucleic acid was either cDNA or gDNA, and it came from T cells, B-cell-depleted T cells, or PBMCs.

Recruitment covered over 20 US areas and drew participants whose ages spanned about 18 to 100 years. J gave up 4 bases and V 3 bases, and 8 bases lay outside the gene matches. The CDR3 runs to 15 residues. Germline V lookup: CDR1 MDHEN, CDR2 SYDVKM. The authors' processing: Estimated nucleated cell counts came from reference gene primer amplification. The protocol was immunoSEQ multiplex PCR, while the TCRdb copy is restricted to in-frame clones and leaves out a portion. That table supplies the V and J calls and clone size; D and trimming were determined from the DNA. The sample shows some 260,000 clones, about 86% of them seen only once.

The rearrangement joins TRBV28 to TRBJ1-2, with 7 bases matching TRBD1. The specimen sequenced was PBMCs or T cells enriched from blood (not recorded which). This TCR was recovered from a man aged 30 to 39 with acute COVID-19. CDR3 sequence (DNA): TGTGCCAGCAGTTTCGTCAGGGGGGCCTTCTATGGCTACACCTTC. This encodes CASSFVRGAFYGYTF.